These 16 T cell receptor beta chains were sequenced from one sample in a study of blood T cell repertoires in COVID-19. Only in-frame clones appear in the TCRdb table, and some are missing; sequencing was by immunoSEQ multiplex PCR. The sample carries roughly 170,000 clones, over 80% recorded once. The sequencing input was PBMCs or T cells enriched from blood (not recorded which). The source of these receptors is a woman aged 45-65 years who had recovered from COVID-19.

The J gene is TRBJ1-6, the V gene TRBV11-2; D is perhaps TRBD1 (5 bases). The germline V and J ends were trimmed by 3 bases and 7 bases, with 7 bases remaining between them. The CDR3 covers 13 residues. Germline lookup yields CDR1 SGHAT and CDR2 FQNNGV. The CDR3 nucleotides read TGTGCCAGCAGCTTGGCAGGGAATTCACCCCTCCACTTT. As protein: CASSLAGNSPLHF. Full variable domain (rest looked up from reference TRBV11-2 and TRBJ1-6): EAGVAQSPRYKIIEKRQSVAFWCNPISGHATLYWYQQILGQGPKLLIQFQNNGVVDDSQLPKDRFSAERLKGVDSTLKIQPAKLEDSAVYLCASSLAGNSPLHFGNGTRLTVT.

V gene TRBV3-1 (or the pseudogene TRBV3-2) combines with J gene TRBJ1-1, with 7 bases identical to TRBD1. Germline V gene lookup returns CDR1 LGHDT and CDR2 YNNKEL (reference sequence). V lost 3 bases to trimming and J lost 5 bases; unmatched junction nucleotides: 9. CDR3 size: 15 residues. The CDR3 DNA sequence: TGTGCCAGCAGCCATGGGACAGCGGCTCGGACTGAAGCTTTCTTT. Translation: CASSHGTAARTEAFF.

The chain carries TRBV2 and TRBJ2-3, with 10 bases identical to TRBD2. The trim removed 6 bases at V and 4 bases at J, leaving 7 bases unmatched. Germline V gene lookup returns CDR1 SNHLY and CDR2 FYNNEI. CDR3 length: 15 amino acids. The CDR3 region is CASRTLAGMADTQYF. The CDR3 nucleotides read TGTGCCAGCAGAACACTAGCGGGAATGGCAGATACGCAGTATTTT.

The rearrangement joins TRBV14 to TRBJ1-1; no clear D gene. Trimming cost V 4 bases and J 7 bases, with 7 bases left between them. Germline-derived CDR1 and CDR2 are SGHDN and FVKESK. The CDR3 contains 11 residues. For the CDR3, the DNA is TGTGCCAGCAGCCCCCTTATTGAAGCTTTCTTT. It codes for CASSPLIEAFF.

CDR3 loop: CASSLFRTGENSPLHF. The CDR3 DNA follows: TGTGCCAGCAGCTTGTTCCGGACAGGGGAAAATTCACCCCTCCACTTT. The V gene is TRBV13, the J gene TRBJ1-6, with 9 positions matching TRBD1. Trimming at V came to 3 bases and at J to 7 bases, leaving 7 bases not matched to a gene. Per germline, CDR1 PRHDT and CDR2 FYEKMQ (reference sequence). The CDR3 extends over 16 amino acids.

The chain is built from TRBV18 and TRBJ2-1; TRBD2 matches 10 bases. V lost 5 bases and J lost 10; bases outside the gene matches: 8. In germline, CDR1 is KGHSH, CDR2 LQKENI. The CDR3 loop spans 14 amino acids. The CDR3 loop is CASSGAGGLGEQFF. CDR3 in DNA: TGTGCCAGCTCAGGAGCGGGGGGGCTCGGGGAGCAGTTCTTC.

The chain combines TRBV28 with TRBJ1-6, with D unclear. The length of the CDR3 is 12 residues. V was cut by 4 bases and J by 7 bases, with 5 bases left in between. CDR1 is MDHEN, CDR2 SYDVKM, per germline. The CDR3 DNA reads as TGTGCCAGCAGTTGGCCAAATTCACCCCTCCACTTT. It codes for CASSWPNSPLHF.

This clone has just a few counts. V usage is TRBV3-1 (or the pseudogene TRBV3-2) and J usage is TRBJ1-2; 8 positions match TRBD1. The CDR3 runs 17 residues. With 3 bases clipped from V and 5 bases from J, the junction kept 14 bases outside the gene matches. CDR1 and CDR2 from the germline V gene are LGHDT and YNNKEL (reference sequence). The CDR3 loop is CASSHRTGGLSEYGYTF. In DNA form, the CDR3 reads TGTGCCAGCAGCCACCGCACAGGGGGACTTTCCGAGTATGGCTACACCTTC.

This clone occurred once. The V and J genes are TRBV10-1 and TRBJ1-1, with D possibly TRBD1 on 6 matching bases. The germline V gene encodes CDR1 WNHNN and CDR2 SYGVQD (reference sequence). The CDR3 extends over 15 amino acids. V gave up 3 bases and J gave up 5 bases, with 16 bases separating them. DNA of the CDR3: TGCGCCAGCAGTGACCCCGGATCCGGGACAACTGAAGCTTTCTTT. Amino acid sequence: CASSDPGSGTTEAFF.

The V call is TRBV28, the J call TRBJ1-2, with TRBD1 matching 8 bases. CDR3 size: 18 residues. Trimming at V came to 8 bases and at J to 2 bases, leaving 19 bases not matched to a gene. Per germline, CDR1 MDHEN and CDR2 SYDVKM. CDR3 region: CASSPPEGSGGQNYGYTF. CDR3 nucleotide sequence: TGTGCCAGCTCCCCCCCGGAGGGGTCAGGGGGCCAAAACTATGGCTACACCTTC.

The chain employs TRBV7-2 and TRBJ2-1; TRBD2 matches at 11 bases. This CDR3 has 17 amino acids. Trimming cost V 0 bases and J 0 bases; bases outside gene matches: 1. The germline V gene has CDR1 SGHTA and CDR2 FQGNSA. The CDR3 sequence is CASSLALAGASYNEQFF. The CDR3 region has the DNA TGTGCCAGCAGCTTAGCACTAGCGGGGGCCTCCTACAATGAGCAGTTCTTC.

This rearrangement joins TRBV27 to TRBJ2-1, with D maybe TRBD1 (5 bases). This CDR3 contains 15 residues. Trimming removed 2 bases from V and 9 bases from J, with 17 bases in between. Germline V gene sequence: CDR1 MNHEY, CDR2 SMNVEV (reference sequence). The CDR3 DNA reads as TGTGCCAGCAGTTTACAAAGGGGATGGGGCGGTGAGCAGTTCTTC. It is translated as CASSLQRGWGGEQFF.

This clone was recorded once. The chain employs TRBV5-8 and TRBJ1-2; 9 bases are a match to TRBD1. Trimming removed 5 bases from V and 6 bases from J; junction bases left unmatched: 5. Germline V CDR1 and CDR2: SGHTS, YDEGEE. The CDR3 contains 13 residues. CDR3 sequence (DNA): TGTGCCAGCAGAGGGACAGGGACGCATGGCTACACCTTC. It is translated as CASRGTGTHGYTF.

In this sample, this clone turned up once. The chain employs TRBV5-1 and TRBJ1-1; D call uncertain. Germline assignment: CDR1 SGHRS and CDR2 YFSETQ. The CDR3 has 11 amino acids. V was pared by 7 bases and J by 1 base, with 5 bases between. Written as DNA, the CDR3 is TGCGCCAGCGGCGGGAACACTGAAGCTTTCTTT. Translation gives CASGGNTEAFF. The entire variable domain, with the rest obtained from reference TRBV5-1 and TRBJ1-1, is as follows: KAGVTQTPRYLIKTRGQQVTLSCSPISGHRSVSWYQQTPGQGLQFLFEYFSETQRNKGNFPGRFSGRQFSNSRSEMNVSTLELGDSALYLCASGGNTEAFFGQGTRLTVV.

This rearrangement joins TRBV6-2 or TRBV6-3 to TRBJ2-3; D unresolved. CDR1 is MNHEY, CDR2 SVGEGT, per germline. This CDR3 region has 12 residues. With 6 bases removed from V and 5 bases from J, the gap between germline ends came to 9 bases. This CDR3 is CASSTYLDTQYF. The CDR3 DNA follows: TGTGCCAGCAGCACTTACCTAGATACGCAGTATTTT.

The rearrangement uses TRBV7-3 and TRBJ2-6; the D gene is possibly TRBD1 (6 bases). The V and J ends lost 1 base and 1 base respectively, with 8 bases between them. Per the germline V gene, CDR1 is SGHTA and CDR2 is FQGTGA. CDR3 size: 16 residues. The CDR3 sequence: CASSLIGGSGANVLTF. The CDR3 region has the DNA TGTGCCAGCAGCTTAATAGGGGGATCTGGGGCCAACGTCCTGACTTTC.